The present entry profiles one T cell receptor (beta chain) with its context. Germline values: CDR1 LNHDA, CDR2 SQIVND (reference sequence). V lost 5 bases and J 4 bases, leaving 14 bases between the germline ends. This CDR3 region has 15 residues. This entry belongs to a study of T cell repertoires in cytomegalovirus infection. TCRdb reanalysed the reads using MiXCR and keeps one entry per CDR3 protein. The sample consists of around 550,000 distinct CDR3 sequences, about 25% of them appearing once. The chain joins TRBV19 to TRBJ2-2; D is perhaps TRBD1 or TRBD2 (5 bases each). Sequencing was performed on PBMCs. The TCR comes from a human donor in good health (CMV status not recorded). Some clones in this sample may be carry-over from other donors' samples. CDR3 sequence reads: CASSHPGAGTGELFF. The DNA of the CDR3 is TGTGCCAGTAGTCACCCCGGGGCTGGCACCGGGGAGCTGTTTTTT. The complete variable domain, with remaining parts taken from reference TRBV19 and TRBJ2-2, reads DGGITQSPKYLFRKEGQNVTLSCEQNLNHDAMYWYRQDPGQGLRLIYYSQIVNDFQKGDIAEGYSVSREKKESFPLTVTSAQKNPTAFYLCASSHPGAGTGELFFGEGSRLTVL.